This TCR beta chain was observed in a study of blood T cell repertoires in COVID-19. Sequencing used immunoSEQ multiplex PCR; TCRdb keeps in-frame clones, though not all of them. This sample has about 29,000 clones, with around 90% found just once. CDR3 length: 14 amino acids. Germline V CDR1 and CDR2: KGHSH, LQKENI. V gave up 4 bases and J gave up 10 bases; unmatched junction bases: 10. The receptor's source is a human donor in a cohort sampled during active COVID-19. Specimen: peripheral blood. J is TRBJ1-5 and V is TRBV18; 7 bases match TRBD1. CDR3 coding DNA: TGTGCCAGCTCACTAGGACAGGCTGTAAAACCCCAGCATTTT. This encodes CASSLGQAVKPQHF.